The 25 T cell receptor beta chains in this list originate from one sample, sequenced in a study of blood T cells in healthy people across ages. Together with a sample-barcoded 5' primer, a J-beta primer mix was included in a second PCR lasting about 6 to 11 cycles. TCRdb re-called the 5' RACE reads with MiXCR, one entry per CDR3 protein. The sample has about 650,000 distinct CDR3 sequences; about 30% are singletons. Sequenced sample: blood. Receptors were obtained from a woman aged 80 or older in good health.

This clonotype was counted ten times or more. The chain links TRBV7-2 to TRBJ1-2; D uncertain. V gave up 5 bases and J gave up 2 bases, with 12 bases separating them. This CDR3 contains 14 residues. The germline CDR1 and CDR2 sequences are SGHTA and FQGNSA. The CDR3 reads CASSPPGKNYGYTF. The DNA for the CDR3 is TGTGCCAGCAGCCCCCCCGGGAAAAACTATGGCTACACCTTC.

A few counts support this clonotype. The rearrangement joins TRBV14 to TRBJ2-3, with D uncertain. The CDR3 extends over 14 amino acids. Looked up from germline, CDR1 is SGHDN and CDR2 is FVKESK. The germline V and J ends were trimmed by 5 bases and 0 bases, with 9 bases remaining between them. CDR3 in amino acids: CASSAITSTDTQYF. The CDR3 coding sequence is TGTGCCAGCAGCGCCATAACTAGCACAGATACGCAGTATTTT.

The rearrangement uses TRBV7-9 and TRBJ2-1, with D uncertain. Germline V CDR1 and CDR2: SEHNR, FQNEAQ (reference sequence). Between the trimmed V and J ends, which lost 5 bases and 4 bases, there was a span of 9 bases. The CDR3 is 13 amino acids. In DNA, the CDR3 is TGTGCCAGCAGCGAAAGGGCATACAATGAGCAGTTCTTC. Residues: CASSERAYNEQFF.

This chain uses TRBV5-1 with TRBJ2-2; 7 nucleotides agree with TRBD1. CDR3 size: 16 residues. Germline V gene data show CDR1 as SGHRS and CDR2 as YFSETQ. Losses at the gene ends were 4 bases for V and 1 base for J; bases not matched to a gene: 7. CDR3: CASSRLGTENTGELFF. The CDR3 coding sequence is TGCGCCAGCAGCCGCCTCGGGACAGAGAACACCGGGGAGCTGTTTTTT.

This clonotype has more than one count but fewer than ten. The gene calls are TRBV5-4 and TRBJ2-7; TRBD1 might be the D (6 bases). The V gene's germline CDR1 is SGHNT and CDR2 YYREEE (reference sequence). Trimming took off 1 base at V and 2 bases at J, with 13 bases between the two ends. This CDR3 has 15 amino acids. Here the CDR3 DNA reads TGTGCCAGCAGCTTGAGGGAACAGGGCCCCTACGAGCAGTACTTC. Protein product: CASSLREQGPYEQYF.

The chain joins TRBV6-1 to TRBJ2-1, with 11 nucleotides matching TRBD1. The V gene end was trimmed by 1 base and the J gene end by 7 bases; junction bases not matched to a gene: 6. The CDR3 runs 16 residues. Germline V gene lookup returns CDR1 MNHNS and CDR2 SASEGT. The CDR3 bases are TGTGCCAGCAGTGAAGGGGCCGGGACAGGGGGGAATGAGCAGTTCTTC. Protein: CASSEGAGTGGNEQFF.

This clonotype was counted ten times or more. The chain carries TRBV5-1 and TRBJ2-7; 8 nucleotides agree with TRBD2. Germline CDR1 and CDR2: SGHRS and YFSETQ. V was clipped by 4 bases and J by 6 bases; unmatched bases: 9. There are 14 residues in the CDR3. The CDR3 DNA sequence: TGCGCCAGCAGCCCGACAGTCGGGGGGGGCGAGCAGTACTTC. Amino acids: CASSPTVGGGEQYF.

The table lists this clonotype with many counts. CDR3: CASSLGYAGTLNEQFF. The CDR3 DNA is TGCGCCAGCAGCTTGGGATACGCGGGGACCCTGAATGAGCAGTTCTTC. This chain connects TRBV5-1 to TRBJ2-1, with D tentatively TRBD2 (6 bases). CDR3 length: 16 amino acids. CDR1 is SGHRS, CDR2 YFSETQ, per germline. V was shortened by 0 bases and J by 7 bases, with 17 bases between the two germline ends.

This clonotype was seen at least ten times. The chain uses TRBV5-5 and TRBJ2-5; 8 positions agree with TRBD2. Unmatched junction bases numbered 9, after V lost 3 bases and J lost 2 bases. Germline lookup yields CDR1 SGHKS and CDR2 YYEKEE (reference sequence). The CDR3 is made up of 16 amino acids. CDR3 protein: CASSWGAGRVQETQYF. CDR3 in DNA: TGTGCCAGCAGCTGGGGGGCCGGGAGGGTTCAAGAGACCCAGTACTTC.

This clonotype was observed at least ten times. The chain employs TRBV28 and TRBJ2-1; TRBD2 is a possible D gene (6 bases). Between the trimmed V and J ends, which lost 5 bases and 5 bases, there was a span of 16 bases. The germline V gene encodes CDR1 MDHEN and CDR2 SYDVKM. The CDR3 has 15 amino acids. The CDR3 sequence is CASSRRDWNNNEQFF. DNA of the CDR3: TGTGCCAGCAGTCGTCGGGACTGGAATAACAATGAGCAGTTCTTC.

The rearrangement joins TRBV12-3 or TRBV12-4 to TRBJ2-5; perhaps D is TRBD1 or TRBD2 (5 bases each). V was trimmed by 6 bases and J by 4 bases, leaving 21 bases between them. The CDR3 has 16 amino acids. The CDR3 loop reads CASSVSGASGRETQYF. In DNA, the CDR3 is TGTGCCAGCAGCGTTTCTGGGGCCTCGGGACGAGAGACCCAGTACTTC.

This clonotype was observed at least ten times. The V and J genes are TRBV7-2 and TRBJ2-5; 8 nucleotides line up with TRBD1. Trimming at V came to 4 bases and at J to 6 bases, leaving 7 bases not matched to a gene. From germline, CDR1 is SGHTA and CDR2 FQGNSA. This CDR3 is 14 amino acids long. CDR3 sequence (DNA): TGTGCCAGCAGCTCCAGGGGGCTGGCGAAGACCCAGTACTTC. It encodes CASSSRGLAKTQYF.

This chain's CDR3 is CASRHPGTDSMNTEAFF. CDR3 DNA: TGCGCCAGCAGGCATCCCGGGACAGACTCGATGAACACTGAAGCTTTCTTT. This chain links TRBV5-1 with TRBJ1-1, with 7 bases lining up with TRBD1. From germline, CDR1 is SGHRS and CDR2 YFSETQ. CDR3 length: 17 amino acids. Trimming at V came to 5 bases and at J to 0 bases, leaving 13 bases not matched to a gene.

This chain's CDR3 is CASRGQGFADTQYF. In DNA form, the CDR3 reads TGTGCCAGCAGGGGGCAAGGGTTCGCGGATACGCAGTATTTT. The rearrangement joins TRBV28 to TRBJ2-3, with D possibly TRBD1 on 5 matching bases. This CDR3 contains 14 residues. CDR1 MDHEN and CDR2 SYDVKM come from the germline V gene. The V end lost 6 bases, the J end lost 6 bases, and 16 bases lay between the germline ends.

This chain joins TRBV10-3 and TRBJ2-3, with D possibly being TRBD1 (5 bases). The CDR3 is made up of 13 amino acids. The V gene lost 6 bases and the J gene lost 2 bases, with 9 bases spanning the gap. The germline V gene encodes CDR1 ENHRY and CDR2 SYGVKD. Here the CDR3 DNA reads TGTGCCATCAGGGCGGACACCACAGATACGCAGTATTTT. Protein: CAIRADTTDTQYF.

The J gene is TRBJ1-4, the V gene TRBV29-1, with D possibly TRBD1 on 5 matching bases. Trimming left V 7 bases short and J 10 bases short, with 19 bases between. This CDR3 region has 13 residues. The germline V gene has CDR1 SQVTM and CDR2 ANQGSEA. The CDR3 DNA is TGCAGCGCTGCCGGCCCTGGGGGTGGAAAACTGTTTTTT. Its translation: CSAAGPGGGKLFF. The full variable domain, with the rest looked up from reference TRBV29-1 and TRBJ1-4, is SAVISQKPSRDICQRGTSLTIQCQVDSQVTMMFWYRQQPGQSLTLIATANQGSEATYESGFVIDKFPISRPNLTFSTLTVSNMSPEDSSIYLCSAAGPGGGKLFFGSGTQLSVL.

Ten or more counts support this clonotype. This CDR3 reads CASSFWERGGFGEQFF. In nucleotides, the CDR3 is TGCGCCAGCAGCTTCTGGGAAAGGGGTGGTTTCGGTGAGCAGTTCTTC. The gene calls are TRBV5-1 and TRBJ2-1; D is perhaps TRBD1 (5 bases). The V end lost 2 bases, the J end lost 9 bases, and 21 bases lay between the germline ends. CDR1 SGHRS and CDR2 YFSETQ come from the germline V gene. CDR3 length: 16 residues.

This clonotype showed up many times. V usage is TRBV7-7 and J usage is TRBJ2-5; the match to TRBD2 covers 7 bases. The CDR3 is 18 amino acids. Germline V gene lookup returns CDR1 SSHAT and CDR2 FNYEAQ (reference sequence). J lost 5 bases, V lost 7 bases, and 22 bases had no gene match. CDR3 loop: CASTPGPRTRPSQETQYF. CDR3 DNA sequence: TGTGCCAGCACCCCAGGCCCCCGGACTAGACCCTCACAGGAGACCCAGTACTTC. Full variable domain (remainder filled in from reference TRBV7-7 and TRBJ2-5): GAGVSQSPRYKVTKRGQDVTLRCDPISSHATLYWYQQALGQGPEFLTYFNYEAQPDKSGLPSDRFSAERPEGSISTLTIQRTEQRDSAMYRCASTPGPRTRPSQETQYFGPGTRLLVL.

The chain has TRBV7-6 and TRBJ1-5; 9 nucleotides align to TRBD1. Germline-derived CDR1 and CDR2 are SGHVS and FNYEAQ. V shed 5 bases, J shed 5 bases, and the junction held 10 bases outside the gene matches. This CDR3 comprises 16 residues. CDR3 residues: CASSARTGATDQPQHF. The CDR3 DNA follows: TGTGCCAGCAGCGCCAGGACAGGGGCTACCGATCAGCCCCAGCATTTT.

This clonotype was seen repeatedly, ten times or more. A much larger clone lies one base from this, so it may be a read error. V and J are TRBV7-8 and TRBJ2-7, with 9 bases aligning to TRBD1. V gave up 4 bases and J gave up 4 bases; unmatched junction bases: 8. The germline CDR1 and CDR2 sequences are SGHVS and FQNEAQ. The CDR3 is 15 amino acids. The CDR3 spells CASSSDRGSGYEQYF. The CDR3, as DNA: TGTGCCAGCAGCTCAGACAGGGGGAGCGGGTACGAGCAGTACTTC.

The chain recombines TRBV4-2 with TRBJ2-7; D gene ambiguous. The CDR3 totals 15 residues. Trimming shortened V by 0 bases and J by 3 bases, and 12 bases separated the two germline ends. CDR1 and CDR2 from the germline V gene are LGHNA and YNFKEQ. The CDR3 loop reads CASSQESRLGYEQYF. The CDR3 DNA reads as TGTGCCAGCAGCCAAGAGAGTAGGCTAGGCTACGAGCAGTACTTC.

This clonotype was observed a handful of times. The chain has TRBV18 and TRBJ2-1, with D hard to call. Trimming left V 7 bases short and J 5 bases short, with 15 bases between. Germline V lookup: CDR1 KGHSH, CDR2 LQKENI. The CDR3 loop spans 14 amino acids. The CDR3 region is CASLLGMFDNEQFF. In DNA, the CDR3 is TGTGCCAGCTTATTGGGCATGTTTGACAATGAGCAGTTCTTC.

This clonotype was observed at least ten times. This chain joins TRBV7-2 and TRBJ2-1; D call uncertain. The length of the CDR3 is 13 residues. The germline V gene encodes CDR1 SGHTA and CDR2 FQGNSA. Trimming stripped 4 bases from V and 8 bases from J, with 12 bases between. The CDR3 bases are TGTGCCAGCAGCTCCCCGGACCACGATGAGCAGTTCTTC. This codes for CASSSPDHDEQFF. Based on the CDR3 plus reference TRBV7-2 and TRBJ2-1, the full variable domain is GAGVSQSPSNKVTEKGKDVELRCDPISGHTALYWYRQSLGQGLEFLIYFQGNSAPDKSGLPSDRFSAERTGGSVSTLTIQRTQQEDSAVYLCASSSPDHDEQFFGPGTRLTVL.

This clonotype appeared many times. The CDR3 reads CASSLVASGGMYQETQYF. CDR3 nucleotides: TGTGCCAGCAGTTTGGTAGCTAGCGGGGGGATGTACCAAGAGACCCAGTACTTC. V and J are TRBV28 and TRBJ2-5, with 11 bases identical to TRBD2. Germline-derived CDR1 and CDR2 are MDHEN and SYDVKM. Germline trimming cut 3 bases from V and 0 bases from J; bases unmatched to any gene: 9. The CDR3 runs 18 residues. Using reference TRBV28 and TRBJ2-5 for the parts outside the CDR3, the full variable domain is DVKVTQSSRYLVKRTGEKVFLECVQDMDHENMFWYRQDPGLGLRLIYFSYDVKMKEKGDIPEGYSVSREKKERFSLILESASTNQTSMYLCASSLVASGGMYQETQYFGPGTRLLVL.

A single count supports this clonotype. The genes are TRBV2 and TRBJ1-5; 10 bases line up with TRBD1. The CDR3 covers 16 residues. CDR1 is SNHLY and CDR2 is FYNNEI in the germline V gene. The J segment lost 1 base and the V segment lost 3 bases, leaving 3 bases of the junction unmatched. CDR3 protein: CASSDWTGGSNQPQHF. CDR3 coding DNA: TGTGCCAGCAGTGATTGGACAGGGGGGAGCAATCAGCCCCAGCATTTT.